Listed here are 16 T cell receptor beta chains from one sample, sequenced in a study of neurological immune-mediated disorders (dated 2019 in TCRdb). Preparation of the library involved 5' RACE. Sequencer: Illumina HiSeq 2500. In-frame beta chains were kept once TCRdb had trimmed the public reads at Q25 with fastp and called clones with MiXCR. Entries are consolidated by CDR3 protein sequence, retaining the most common genes and DNA. The sample data list over 65,000 distinct CDR3 sequences, and just over 2.5% of these were observed just once. 0.95% to 1.3% of the sample comes from the top ten. Sequenced sample: PBMCs. These receptors originate from a woman aged 25 to 39 with multiple sclerosis.

This clonotype was counted at least ten times. The V call is TRBV12-3 or TRBV12-4, the J call TRBJ1-5, with a possible D match to TRBD1 (5 bases). The CDR3 spans 13 residues. Trimming left V 3 bases short and J 6 bases short, with 9 bases between. As DNA, the CDR3 is TGTGCCAGCAGTTTGGACAATCCTCAGCCCCAGCATTTT. Translated, it gives CASSLDNPQPQHF.

J is TRBJ2-2 and V is TRBV11-2, with TRBD1 as a possible D gene (5 bases). Germline loops: CDR1 SGHAT, CDR2 FQNNGV. This CDR3 has 15 amino acids. The ends were cut back, 1 base at V and 6 bases at J, with 12 bases in the middle. DNA for the CDR3: TGTGCCAGCAGCTTAGTCCAGGGAAGGTCCGGGGAGCTGTTTTTT. Its protein product is CASSLVQGRSGELFF.

This clonotype was seen many times. CDR3 DNA: TGTGCCACCAGTGATTTAGGGGACTCTAAACCCGTTGAGCAGTTCTTC. This codes for CATSDLGDSKPVEQFF. The V and J genes are TRBV24-1 and TRBJ2-1, with D maybe TRBD2 (6 bases). The CDR3 sequence is 16 residues long. The V and J ends lost 1 base and 9 bases respectively, with 18 bases between them. Germline loops: CDR1 KGHDR, CDR2 SFDVKD.

This clonotype was found many times. The CDR3 nucleotides read TGTGCCAGCAGGACCGGGGGGGGACACTACTATGGCTACACCTTC. This encodes CASRTGGGHYYGYTF. J is TRBJ1-2 and V is TRBV6-5; a weak D match, TRBD1 (6 bases). The CDR3 loop spans 15 amino acids. Germline-derived CDR1 and CDR2 are MNHEY and SVGAGI. V was trimmed by 6 bases and J by 3 bases, leaving 17 bases between them.

This clonotype was observed many times. This chain joins TRBV20-1 and TRBJ1-5; D perhaps matches TRBD1 (5 bases). Germline V gene lookup returns CDR1 DFQATT and CDR2 SNEGSKA (reference sequence). The CDR3 runs to 12 residues. Between the trimmed V and J ends, which lost 3 bases and 5 bases, there was a span of 8 bases. Here the CDR3 reads CSASMGDQPQHF. In DNA, the CDR3 is TGCAGTGCTAGTATGGGGGATCAGCCCCAGCATTTT.

This clonotype was seen at least ten times. V is TRBV28 and J is TRBJ2-7; D gene ambiguous. Germline V gene lookup returns CDR1 MDHEN and CDR2 SYDVKM. The CDR3 has 14 residues. V was pared by 3 bases and J by 2 bases, with 11 bases between. CDR3 region: CASSFGRTPYEQYF. The CDR3 region has the DNA TGTGCCAGCAGTTTTGGCAGGACCCCCTACGAGCAGTACTTC.

This clonotype occurred many times. The chain carries TRBV5-1 and TRBJ2-5; TRBD2 might be the D (6 bases). Germline CDR1 SGHRS, CDR2 YFSETQ. CDR3 length: 15 amino acids. The germline V and J ends were trimmed by 6 bases and 5 bases, with 20 bases remaining between them. CDR3 in amino acids: CASTDLEGLIETQYF. The CDR3 DNA sequence: TGCGCCAGCACGGACCTGGAGGGCCTAATTGAGACCCAGTACTTC.

The sample holds many counts of this clonotype. A clone one base away is much larger, so this may be a read error. V is TRBV13 and J is TRBJ1-1; D remains unclear. Germline V gene lookup returns CDR1 PRHDT and CDR2 FYEKMQ (reference sequence). Trimming left V 1 base short and J 4 bases short, with 13 bases between. This CDR3 comprises 15 residues. The CDR3 sequence: CASSLAGTQGTEAFF. The CDR3 DNA reads TGTGCCAGCAGCTTAGCGGGCACCCAAGGCACTGAAGCTTTCTTT.

To note about this clonotype: This may stem from a read error, because a much larger clone lies one nucleotide away. The DNA is omitted, as the CDR3 cannot be located on it reliably, and the CDR3 follows TCRdb's listing. The rearrangement links TRBV5-1 to TRBJ1-1; TRBD1 is the table's D call, not checked against the DNA. Including both end residues, the CDR3 is 14 amino acids long. Germline V gives CDR1 SGHRS, CDR2 YFSETQ. The CDR3 loop reads CASSFGAGSGEVFF.

This clonotype was counted only a few times. The gene calls are TRBV6-1 and TRBJ2-2; unclear D gene. The V gene lost 0 bases and the J gene lost 7 bases, with 9 bases spanning the gap. Germline V gene data show CDR1 as MNHNS and CDR2 as SASEGT. This CDR3 region has 14 residues. The DNA of the CDR3 is TGTGCCAGCAGTGAAGCGGTTCCCAGCGGGGAGCTGTTTTTT. Its translation: CASSEAVPSGELFF.

This clonotype was detected ten times or more. This chain connects TRBV5-1 to TRBJ2-7; 13 bases line up with TRBD2. The CDR3 has 15 residues. The V segment lost 4 bases and the J segment 2 bases; nucleotides outside the gene matches: 3. Per germline, CDR1 SGHRS and CDR2 YFSETQ. CDR3 nucleotide sequence: TGCGCCAGCAGCGAGGGACTAGCGGGACCCTACGAGCAGTACTTC. Translation: CASSEGLAGPYEQYF.

The sample holds many counts of this clonotype. The J gene is TRBJ2-7, the V gene TRBV20-1; 9 bases are shared with TRBD1. V trimming: 3 bases; J trimming: 12 bases; junction bases outside the gene matches: 3. The V gene's germline CDR1 is DFQATT and CDR2 SNEGSKA (reference sequence). The CDR3 loop spans 10 amino acids. The CDR3 here is CSARGQGLYF. The CDR3 DNA is TGCAGTGCTAGGGGACAGGGACTGTACTTC.

This clonotype has ten or more counts. V and J are TRBV24-1 and TRBJ1-1; 9 bases map to TRBD1. The CDR3 consists of 18 residues. Germline CDR1 and CDR2: KGHDR and SFDVKD. V gave up 4 bases and J gave up 3 bases; unmatched junction bases: 14. This CDR3 reads CATSDYDRGDQKDTEAFF. CDR3 coding DNA: TGTGCCACCAGTGACTACGACAGGGGGGATCAAAAGGACACTGAAGCTTTCTTT.

There are many counts of this clonotype. The chain combines TRBV20-1 with TRBJ2-7; D possibly corresponds to TRBD1 (5 bases). Trimming cost V 1 base and J 5 bases, with 15 bases left between them. The CDR3 has 14 amino acids. The germline CDR1 and CDR2 sequences are DFQATT and SNEGSKA (reference sequence). The CDR3 sequence: CSARVSQGANEQYF. CDR3 bases: TGCAGTGCTAGAGTGAGCCAGGGCGCCAACGAGCAGTACTTC.

This clonotype has at least ten counts. The rearrangement joins TRBV6-6 to TRBJ2-6; tentative D call: TRBD2 (6 bases). This CDR3 has 18 amino acids. The V gene lost 11 bases and the J gene lost 2 bases, with 25 bases spanning the gap. CDR1 is MNHNY, CDR2 SVGAGI, per germline (reference sequence). CDR3 nucleotides: TGTGCCGAATCCGGCGGGGCCACATCTCTCACTGGGGCCAACGTCCTGACTTTC. This encodes CAESGGATSLTGANVLTF.

Many counts were recorded for this clonotype. This sequence joins TRBV7-3 and TRBJ2-3; D perhaps matches TRBD2 (5 bases). The CDR3 totals 15 residues. Trimming shortened V by 1 base and J by 2 bases, and 10 bases separated the two germline ends. CDR1 is SGHTA and CDR2 is FQGTGA in the germline V gene. CDR3 in DNA: TGTGCCAGCAGCTTAATTGGGAGTTTCACAGATACGCAGTATTTT. Translating gives CASSLIGSFTDTQYF.